This TCR beta chain originates from a study of blood T cells in healthy people across ages. Each donor gave ten milliliters of peripheral blood. The ends were cut back, 5 bases at V and 3 bases at J, with 11 bases in the middle. The CDR3 extends over 13 amino acids. Per germline, CDR1 MNHEY and CDR2 SVGEGT. Through a sample-barcoded 5' primer and a J-beta primer mix, a second PCR was run for roughly 7 to 11 cycles. All samples gave at least 2.5 million CDR3-containing paired-end reads. From the 5' RACE reads, TCRdb called clonotypes with MiXCR, one entry per CDR3 protein. The sample consists of about 1.8 million distinct CDR3 sequences, about 50% of them appearing once.

Sequenced material: blood. This rearrangement joins TRBV6-2 or TRBV6-3 to TRBJ2-7, with D tentatively TRBD2 (6 bases). This clonotype originated in a woman aged 40 to 49 in good health. DNA for the CDR3: TGTGCCAGCAGTCGCGGGGCTCTCTACGAGCAGTACTTC. Translating gives CASSRGALYEQYF.